This entry lists 32 T cell receptor beta chains sequenced from one sample in a study of control samples from healthy donors and cancer patients. Libraries were prepared by immunoSEQ multiplex PCR; TCRdb keeps only in-frame clonotypes and omits some of them. In the table there are about 22,000 clones, roughly 83% of which are singletons. Sequencing was carried out using PBMCs. Source of these receptors: a man aged 55 to 69 with head and neck cancer.

This chain connects TRBV5-4 to TRBJ1-3; unclear D gene. The CDR3 runs to 18 residues. Germline V gene sequence: CDR1 SGHNT, CDR2 YYREEE (reference sequence). Trimming removed 1 base from V and 2 bases from J, with 19 bases in between. The CDR3 sequence is CASSLSAGRLAAGNTIYF. The CDR3 nucleotides are TGTGCCAGCAGCTTGTCGGCAGGAAGATTAGCGGCTGGAAACACCATATATTTT.

J is TRBJ1-1 and V is TRBV3-1 (or the pseudogene TRBV3-2); D is uncertain. CDR1 LGHDT and CDR2 YNNKEL come from the germline V gene (reference sequence). Deletions cut 4 bases from V and 3 bases from J, with 9 bases between. The CDR3 contains 13 residues. The CDR3 is CASSPRLDTEAFF. In DNA, the CDR3 is TGTGCCAGCAGCCCCAGGTTGGACACTGAAGCTTTCTTT.

This chain connects TRBV6-2 or TRBV6-3 to TRBJ1-5; D not certain. CDR3 length equals 13 residues. Germline-derived CDR1 and CDR2 are MNHEY and SVGEGT. V lost 0 bases to trimming and J lost 5 bases, with 5 bases between them. Here the CDR3 DNA reads TGTGCCAGCAGTTACTCGGCGGATCAGCCCCAGCATTTT. Protein: CASSYSADQPQHF.

The chain is built from TRBV3-1 (or the pseudogene TRBV3-2) and TRBJ2-5, with a tentative D call TRBD2 (5 bases). The CDR3 is 14 residues long. The germline V gene has CDR1 LGHDT and CDR2 YNNKEL (reference sequence). V was clipped by 1 base and J by 1 base, with 7 bases between them. The CDR3 DNA follows: TGTGCCAGCAGCCAAGCGGGAACCCAAGAGACCCAGTACTTC. This sequence encodes CASSQAGTQETQYF.

The CDR3 here is CASSPPGDRGHGYTF. In DNA, the CDR3 is TGTGCCAGCAGCCCCCCTGGGGACAGGGGCCATGGCTACACCTTC. The J gene is TRBJ1-2, the V gene TRBV5-4; 10 positions agree with TRBD1. Germline loops: CDR1 SGHNT, CDR2 YYREEE (reference sequence). The V and J ends lost 4 bases and 6 bases, in that order; junction bases with no gene match: 9. The CDR3 has 15 amino acids. Full variable domain (outside the CDR3, taken from reference TRBV5-4 and TRBJ1-2): ETGVTQSPTHLIKTRGQQVTLRCSSQSGHNTVSWYQQALGQGPQFIFQYYREEENGRGNFPPRFSGLQFPNYSSELNVNALELDDSALYLCASSPPGDRGHGYTFGSGTRLTVV.

The chain is built from TRBV7-9 and TRBJ2-2; D is uncertain. Trimming removed 5 bases at V and 2 bases at J, with 3 bases between. The CDR3 has 12 residues. Germline V lookup: CDR1 SEHNR, CDR2 FQNEAQ (reference sequence). CDR3 sequence reads: CASSVNTGELFF. The CDR3, as DNA: TGTGCCAGCAGCGTCAACACCGGGGAGCTGTTTTTT.

The chain combines TRBV28 with TRBJ2-3; perhaps D is TRBD1 or TRBD2 (5 bases each). The CDR3 is 15 amino acids. Germline CDR1 is MDHEN and CDR2 is SYDVKM. V was trimmed by 4 bases and J by 5 bases, leaving 16 bases between them. This chain's CDR3 is CASSSWDRGIDTQYF. CDR3 nucleotide sequence: TGTGCCAGCAGTTCCTGGGACCGAGGAATAGATACGCAGTATTTT. Complete variable domain (other parts from reference TRBV28 and TRBJ2-3): DVKVTQSSRYLVKRTGEKVFLECVQDMDHENMFWYRQDPGLGLRLIYFSYDVKMKEKGDIPEGYSVSREKKERFSLILESASTNQTSMYLCASSSWDRGIDTQYFGPGTRLTVL.

This rearrangement joins TRBV12-5 to TRBJ1-6; no reliable D call. The V gene's germline CDR1 is LGHNT and CDR2 FRNRAP. The CDR3 loop spans 14 amino acids. The germline V and J ends were trimmed by 9 bases and 0 bases, with 9 bases remaining between them. This CDR3 reads CASRDLSYNSPLHF. In DNA form, the CDR3 reads TGTGCTAGCCGTGACCTCTCCTATAATTCACCCCTCCACTTT.

The rearrangement joins TRBV28 to TRBJ2-7, with D hard to call. The germline CDR1 and CDR2 sequences are MDHEN and SYDVKM. The CDR3 loop spans 11 amino acids. Trimming took off 5 bases at V and 4 bases at J, with 6 bases between the two ends. For the CDR3, the DNA is TGTGCCAGCAGTGTAGAGTACGAGCAGTACTTC. It translates to CASSVEYEQYF.

The CDR3 sequence: CASMGDSLTPLHF. Written as DNA, the CDR3 is TGTGCCAGCATGGGGGATAGTCTAACACCCCTCCACTTT. V is TRBV2 and J is TRBJ1-6; D might be TRBD1 (5 bases). The CDR3 runs to 13 residues. CDR1 is SNHLY, CDR2 FYNNEI, per germline. V was pared by 7 bases and J by 11 bases, with 15 bases between.

The rearrangement uses TRBV5-4 and TRBJ2-4, with D uncertain. V lost 3 bases and J 1 base, leaving 11 bases between the germline ends. The CDR3 spans 15 residues. In germline, CDR1 is SGHNT, CDR2 YYREEE (reference sequence). The CDR3 here is CASSYAGAAKNIQYF. The CDR3 nucleotides read TGTGCCAGCAGCTATGCCGGAGCTGCCAAAAACATTCAGTACTTC.

This chain joins TRBV7-9 and TRBJ2-1; unclear D gene. Trimming cost V 3 bases and J 8 bases, with 14 bases left between them. Germline V gives CDR1 SEHNR, CDR2 FQNEAQ (reference sequence). CDR3 size: 14 residues. CDR3 loop: CASSFTRINDEQFF. For the CDR3, the DNA is TGTGCCAGCAGCTTCACCAGAATCAATGATGAGCAGTTCTTC. Filled out from reference TRBV7-9 and TRBJ2-1, the complete variable domain reads DTGVSQNPRHKITKRGQNVTFRCDPISEHNRLYWYRQTLGQGPEFLTYFQNEAQLEKSRLLSDRFSAERPKGSFSTLEIQRTEQGDSAMYLCASSFTRINDEQFFGPGTRLTVL.

The V and J genes are TRBV27 and TRBJ1-6; a weak D match, TRBD1 (5 bases). The CDR3 has 14 amino acids. V lost 3 bases to trimming and J lost 7 bases, with 10 bases between them. Germline V gene data show CDR1 as MNHEY and CDR2 as SMNVEV (reference sequence). CDR3 protein: CASSFGGRNSPLHF. The CDR3 DNA sequence: TGTGCCAGCAGTTTTGGGGGGAGAAATTCACCCCTCCACTTT.

This clone came up a few times. The V and J genes are TRBV6-1 and TRBJ1-2; no firm D call. The CDR3 runs to 15 residues. Germline assignment: CDR1 MNHNS and CDR2 SASEGT. V lost 2 bases and J lost 3, with 13 bases in between. Here the CDR3 reads CASSEWEGSYYGYTF. The CDR3 coding sequence is TGTGCCAGCAGTGAATGGGAAGGGAGTTACTATGGCTACACCTTC.

The chain couples TRBV28 to TRBJ1-2; D is perhaps TRBD1 (5 bases). The germline V gene has CDR1 MDHEN and CDR2 SYDVKM. This CDR3 comprises 15 residues. Trimming shortened V by 2 bases and J by 4 bases, and 14 bases separated the two germline ends. CDR3: CASSLGGAYSYGYTF. CDR3 in DNA: TGTGCCAGCAGTTTAGGAGGGGCCTATTCCTATGGCTACACCTTC.

The CDR3 is CASSLGWGQGADEQFF. The CDR3 bases are TGTGCCAGCAGTTTGGGGTGGGGACAGGGGGCGGATGAGCAGTTCTTC. This chain connects TRBV27 to TRBJ2-1, with 12 bases aligning to TRBD1. Germline V gives CDR1 MNHEY, CDR2 SMNVEV (reference sequence). Losses at the gene ends were 3 bases for V and 8 bases for J; bases not matched to a gene: 8. The CDR3 length is 16 residues.

The CDR3 protein is CASSQRDSPTLNTGELFF. CDR3 DNA sequence: TGTGCCAGCAGCCAAAGGGACAGCCCTACCTTAAACACCGGGGAGCTGTTTTTT. The chain couples TRBV14 to TRBJ2-2; TRBD1 aligns across 7 bases. Germline CDR1 reads SGHDN; CDR2 reads FVKESK. CDR3 length equals 18 residues. The junction had 11 bases not matched to a gene; V was cut back by 2 bases and J by 2 bases.

The chain has TRBV11-3 and TRBJ1-2; D not resolved. Trimming shortened V by 4 bases and J by 3 bases, and 9 bases separated the two germline ends. Per the germline V gene, CDR1 is SGHNT and CDR2 is YENEEA. The CDR3 runs to 13 residues. In DNA form, the CDR3 reads TGTGCCAGCAGCTCCTACGGTGACTATGGCTACACCTTC. This codes for CASSSYGDYGYTF.

The genes are TRBV5-1 and TRBJ1-6; the D gene is possibly TRBD1 (6 bases). The V end was cut by 1 base, the J end by 7 bases, with 9 bases between. Germline V gene data show CDR1 as SGHRS and CDR2 as YFSETQ. The CDR3 covers 14 residues. In nucleotides, the CDR3 is TGCGCCAGCAGCTTGACAGGGTTAAATTCACCCCTCCACTTT. Translating it yields CASSLTGLNSPLHF.

The V gene is TRBV10-3, the J gene TRBJ1-2; D not certain. V shed 4 bases and J shed 8 bases, with 11 bases lying between them. Germline loops: CDR1 ENHRY, CDR2 SYGVKD. CDR3 length: 12 amino acids. CDR3 DNA sequence: TGTGCCATCAGTGTCGGAGGATCCGGCTACACCTTC. Translation: CAISVGGSGYTF.

The chain joins TRBV11-2 to TRBJ1-1; no definite D call. V shed 5 bases and J shed 6 bases, with 10 bases lying between them. This CDR3 is 12 amino acids long. The V gene's germline CDR1 is SGHAT and CDR2 FQNNGV. In DNA, the CDR3 is TGTGCCAGCAGCAGCGACCGCTCTGAAGCTTTCTTT. Protein product: CASSSDRSEAFF.

The CDR3 spells CASSRGGGWSVTEAFF. DNA of the CDR3: TGTGCCAGCAGCCGAGGTGGAGGGTGGTCTGTCACTGAAGCTTTCTTT. This chain links TRBV14 with TRBJ1-1; D remains unclear. CDR1 and CDR2 from the germline V gene are SGHDN and FVKESK. The CDR3 runs to 16 residues. With 4 bases removed from V and 4 bases from J, the gap between germline ends came to 19 bases.

This chain uses TRBV5-1 with TRBJ1-2; TRBD1 aligns across 8 bases. CDR3 length: 14 residues. Looked up from germline, CDR1 is SGHRS and CDR2 is YFSETQ. With 2 bases clipped from V and 6 bases from J, the junction kept 6 bases outside the gene matches. CDR3 residues: CASSFVSGGDGYTF. As DNA, the CDR3 is TGCGCCAGCAGCTTCGTGTCAGGGGGCGATGGCTACACCTTC.

V is TRBV28 and J is TRBJ2-7, with TRBD1 identical over 8 bases. Germline lookup yields CDR1 MDHEN and CDR2 SYDVKM. The CDR3 contains 14 residues. Germline trimming cut 2 bases from V and 9 bases from J; bases unmatched to any gene: 9. CDR3 nucleotides: TGTGCCAGCAGTTTAGGGACAGGACTAAATGGGCAGTACTTC. As protein: CASSLGTGLNGQYF.

The chain has TRBV18 and TRBJ2-1; D might be TRBD1 (6 bases). Germline assignment: CDR1 KGHSH and CDR2 LQKENI. V lost 6 bases and J 6 bases, leaving 15 bases between the germline ends. The CDR3 length is 14 residues. The CDR3 DNA is TGTGCCAGCTCCCCCCGAACAGGGACCAATGAGCAGTTCTTC. Protein product: CASSPRTGTNEQFF.

The V gene is TRBV28, the J gene TRBJ2-1; the D gene is possibly TRBD1 (6 bases). The V gene's germline CDR1 is MDHEN and CDR2 SYDVKM. Trimming stripped 6 bases from V and 12 bases from J, with 24 bases between. The length of the CDR3 is 15 residues. The CDR3 DNA follows: TGTGCCAGCAGCCGAACCTCAACAGGGATGGGATCGCAGTTCTTC. Translated: CASSRTSTGMGSQFF.

This sequence joins TRBV4-1 and TRBJ2-3; D unresolved. The CDR3 is 12 amino acids. Trimming cost V 1 base and J 5 bases, with 4 bases left between them. Germline V lookup: CDR1 MGHRA, CDR2 YSYEKL. In DNA, the CDR3 is TGCGCCAGCAGCCAAGGGGAAGATACGCAGTATTTT. Amino acid sequence: CASSQGEDTQYF.

The rearrangement joins TRBV19 to TRBJ2-2, with D unresolved. Trimming took 4 bases from V and 5 from J, leaving 8 bases between them. Germline V gene data show CDR1 as LNHDA and CDR2 as SQIVND (reference sequence). The CDR3 consists of 13 residues. The CDR3 region has the DNA TGTGCCAGTAGTAGTCAGTCTACCGGGGAGCTGTTTTTT. This encodes CASSSQSTGELFF. Full variable domain (remainder filled in from reference TRBV19 and TRBJ2-2): DGGITQSPKYLFRKEGQNVTLSCEQNLNHDAMYWYRQDPGQGLRLIYYSQIVNDFQKGDIAEGYSVSREKKESFPLTVTSAQKNPTAFYLCASSSQSTGELFFGEGSRLTVL.

The chain joins TRBV7-8 to TRBJ1-5; TRBD1 is a possible D gene (6 bases). Germline-derived CDR1 and CDR2 are SGHVS and FQNEAQ. The CDR3 loop spans 15 amino acids. V shed 2 bases and J shed 8 bases, with 16 bases lying between them. CDR3 DNA sequence: TGTGCCAGCAGCTTATCCCGATGGGGGGCGAAGCCCCAGCATTTT. Protein: CASSLSRWGAKPQHF.

A single count supports this clone. CDR3 bases: TGTGCCAGCAGGCAGACAGGGAGGAATCAGCCCCAGCATTTT. Translating it yields CASRQTGRNQPQHF. The rearrangement uses TRBV2 and TRBJ1-5; TRBD1 matches 7 bases. CDR1 is SNHLY and CDR2 is FYNNEI in the germline V gene. The CDR3 loop spans 14 amino acids. The V gene end was trimmed by 6 bases and the J gene end by 4 bases; junction bases not matched to a gene: 6.

V gene TRBV18 combines with J gene TRBJ1-3, with 7 bases lining up with TRBD1. Germline CDR1 reads KGHSH; CDR2 reads LQKENI. Trimming cost V 2 bases and J 3 bases; bases outside gene matches: 4. The CDR3 is made up of 15 amino acids. CDR3 nucleotide sequence: TGTGCCAGCTCACCAGGGACAGAGTTTGGAAACACCATATATTTT. Translated: CASSPGTEFGNTIYF. The full variable domain, completed using reference TRBV18 and TRBJ1-3, is NAGVMQNPRHLVRRRGQEARLRCSPMKGHSHVYWYRQLPEEGLKFMVYLQKENIIDESGMPKERFSAEFPKEGPSILRIQQVVRGDSAAYFCASSPGTEFGNTIYFGEGSWLTVV.

V is TRBV27 and J is TRBJ1-1; 8 bases match TRBD1. The germline CDR1 and CDR2 sequences are MNHEY and SMNVEV (reference sequence). V trimming: 7 bases; J trimming: 4 bases; junction bases outside the gene matches: 20. The CDR3 is 18 amino acids. CDR3 sequence reads: CASTFHRRAGGDGTEAFF. In nucleotides, the CDR3 is TGTGCCAGCACCTTCCATCGTCGGGCAGGGGGCGATGGCACTGAAGCTTTCTTT.